The present TCR beta chain was sequenced within a study of long-term antiretroviral therapy in people with HIV. Broader study findings: Pre-ART clonal expansions dominated every time point's repertoire.

An immunoSEQ assay, version v3.0, was performed at survey level. Profiling relied on immunoSEQ multiplex PCR, and the TCRdb table lists in-frame clones only, not all of them. Of roughly 30,000 clones in the sample, 80% were seen once. The V and J ends lost 9 bases and 0 bases respectively, with 15 bases between them. Per the germline V gene, CDR1 is MDHEN and CDR2 is SYDVKM. This CDR3 spans 14 amino acids. In regard to this clone: What it binds is not known.

V gene TRBV28 combines with J gene TRBJ2-7; D is unclear. This TCR derives from a man aged 35-49 years with HIV. The material was unsorted PBMCs, obtained 0.3 years after starting antiretroviral therapy. The CDR3 loop reads CASRTASFSYEQYF. For the CDR3, the DNA is TGTGCCAGTAGAACTGCGTCGTTCTCCTACGAGCAGTACTTC.